This T cell receptor (beta chain) came from a study of cytomegalovirus exposure and HLA in healthy donors. General observations from the study: Later findings reportedly placed an Asian-associated ancestry cluster below the 666-donor mean for N-insertions. The only immune exposure information that was available was CMV serostatus. The authors later linked a missense DCLRE1C variant to TCR beta V- and J-gene trimming. Later analysis suggested most CMV-associated TCR beta chains were HLA-restricted.

Primers for the PCR totalled 60 Vbeta and 13 Jbeta. Profiling relied on immunoSEQ multiplex PCR, and the TCRdb table lists in-frame clones only, not all of them. The sample has fewer than 200,000 clones; around 83% are singletons. This clone was observed once. The antigen is unknown. Germline trimming cut 1 base from V and 6 bases from J; bases unmatched to any gene: 10. There are 16 residues in the CDR3. Germline values: CDR1 MNHEY, CDR2 SVGAGI. The clonotype originates from a man in his forties or fifties in good health and CMV-seronegative. The chain couples TRBV6-5 to TRBJ2-3; TRBD2 matches 7 bases. Input material: PBMCs. The CDR3 nucleotides are TGTGCCAGCAGTTACTTGTTTGCGGGAGTGAGGGATACGCAGTATTTT. This gives the protein CASSYLFAGVRDTQYF.